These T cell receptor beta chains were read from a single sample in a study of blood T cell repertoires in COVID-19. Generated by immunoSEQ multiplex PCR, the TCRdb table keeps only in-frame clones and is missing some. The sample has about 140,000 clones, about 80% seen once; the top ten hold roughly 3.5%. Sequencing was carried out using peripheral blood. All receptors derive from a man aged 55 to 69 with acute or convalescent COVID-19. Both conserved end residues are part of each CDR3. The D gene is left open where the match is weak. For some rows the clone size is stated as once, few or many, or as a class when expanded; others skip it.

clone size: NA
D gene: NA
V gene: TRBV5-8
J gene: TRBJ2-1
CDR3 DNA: TGTGCCAGCAGCCCCACTAGTTACAATGAGCAGTTCTTC
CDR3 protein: CASSPTSYNEQFF

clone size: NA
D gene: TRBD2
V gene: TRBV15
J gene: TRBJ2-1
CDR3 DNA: TGTGCCACCAGCAGGGTTCGAGGGCTAGCGGGAAAGAATGAGCAGTTCTTC
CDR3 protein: CATSRVRGLAGKNEQFF

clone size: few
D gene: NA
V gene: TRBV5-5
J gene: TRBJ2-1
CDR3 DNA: TGTGCCAGCAGCACATCCCTTACTAGTCCCAATGAGCAGTTCTTC
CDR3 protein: CASSTSLTSPNEQFF

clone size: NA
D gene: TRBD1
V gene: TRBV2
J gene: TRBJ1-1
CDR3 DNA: TGTGCCAGCAGTGAACGGCCCCTGACAGGGGGCACTGAAGCTTTCTTT
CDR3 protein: CASSERPLTGGTEAFF

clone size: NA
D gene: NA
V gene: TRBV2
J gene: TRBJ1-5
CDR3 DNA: TGTGCCAGCAGTGGACAGCTCAATCAGCCCCAGCATTTT
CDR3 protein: CASSGQLNQPQHF

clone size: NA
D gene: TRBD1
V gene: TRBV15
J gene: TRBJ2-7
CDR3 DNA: TGTGCCACCAGCAGAGGGGACAGGGGCGACGAGCAGTACTTC
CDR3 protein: CATSRGDRGDEQYF

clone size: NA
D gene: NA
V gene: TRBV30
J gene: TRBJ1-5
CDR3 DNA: TGTGCCTGGAGTACGCAGGACAATCAGCCCCAGCATTTT
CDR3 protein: CAWSTQDNQPQHF

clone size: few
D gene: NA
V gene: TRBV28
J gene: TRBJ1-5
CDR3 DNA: TGTGCCAGCAGTTTTCCGTCGGCAGGGAAGGTTGGGTTAAATCAGCCCCAGCATTTT
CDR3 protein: CASSFPSAGKVGLNQPQHF

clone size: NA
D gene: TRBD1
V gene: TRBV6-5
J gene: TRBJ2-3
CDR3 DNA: TGTGCCAGCAGGAGACAGGGCCCAGATACGCAGTATTTT
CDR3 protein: CASRRQGPDTQYF

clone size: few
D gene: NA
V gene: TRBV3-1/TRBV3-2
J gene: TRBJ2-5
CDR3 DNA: TGTGCCAGCAGCCTAGGGGGCCAAGAGACCCAGTACTTC
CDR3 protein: CASSLGGQETQYF

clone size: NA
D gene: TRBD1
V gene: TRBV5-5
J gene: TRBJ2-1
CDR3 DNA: TGTGCCAGCATAAATGGACAGGGGGTAAGCAATGAGCAGTTCTTC
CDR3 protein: CASINGQGVSNEQFF

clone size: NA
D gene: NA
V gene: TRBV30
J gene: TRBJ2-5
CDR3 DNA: TGTGCCTGGAGTGTTAGGGGCAGTTCCCAAGAGACCCAGTACTTC
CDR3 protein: CAWSVRGSSQETQYF

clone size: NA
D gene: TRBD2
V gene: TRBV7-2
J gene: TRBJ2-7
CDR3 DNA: TGTGCCAGCAGCTTTGGCGGGGAGGGGTACGAGCAGTACTTC
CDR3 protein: CASSFGGEGYEQYF

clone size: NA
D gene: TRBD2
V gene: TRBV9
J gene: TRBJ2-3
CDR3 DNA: TGTGCCAGCAGCGCAACTAGCGTCCCAGATACGCAGTATTTT
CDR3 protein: CASSATSVPDTQYF

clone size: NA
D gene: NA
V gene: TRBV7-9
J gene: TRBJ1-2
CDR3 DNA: TGTGCCAGCAGCCGAGAGGGTAACTATGGCTACACCTTC
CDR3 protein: CASSREGNYGYTF

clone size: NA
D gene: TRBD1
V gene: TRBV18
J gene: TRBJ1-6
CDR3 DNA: TGTGCCAGCTCACCACAGACAGGGGCCGATTCACCCCTCCACTTT
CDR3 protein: CASSPQTGADSPLHF

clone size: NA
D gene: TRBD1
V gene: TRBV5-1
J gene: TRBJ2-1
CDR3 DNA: TGCGCCAGCAGCCGGGGACAGGGGGCCGGGGGGCAGTTCTTC
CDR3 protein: CASSRGQGAGGQFF

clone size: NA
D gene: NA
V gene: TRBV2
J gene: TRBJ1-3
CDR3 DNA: TGTGCCAGTAAGGACAGAACCTCTGGAAACACCATATATTTT
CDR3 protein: CASKDRTSGNTIYF

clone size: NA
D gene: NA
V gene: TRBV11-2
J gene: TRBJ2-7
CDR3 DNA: TGTGCCAGCAGCGGAACTGGGGTGGGCGGGGACGAGCAGTACTTC
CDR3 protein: CASSGTGVGGDEQYF

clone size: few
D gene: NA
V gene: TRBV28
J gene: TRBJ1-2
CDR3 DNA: TGTGCCAGCAGTCTATTATTGGCCACGGGGGTAGGGGGCTACACCTTC
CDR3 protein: CASSLLLATGVGGYTF